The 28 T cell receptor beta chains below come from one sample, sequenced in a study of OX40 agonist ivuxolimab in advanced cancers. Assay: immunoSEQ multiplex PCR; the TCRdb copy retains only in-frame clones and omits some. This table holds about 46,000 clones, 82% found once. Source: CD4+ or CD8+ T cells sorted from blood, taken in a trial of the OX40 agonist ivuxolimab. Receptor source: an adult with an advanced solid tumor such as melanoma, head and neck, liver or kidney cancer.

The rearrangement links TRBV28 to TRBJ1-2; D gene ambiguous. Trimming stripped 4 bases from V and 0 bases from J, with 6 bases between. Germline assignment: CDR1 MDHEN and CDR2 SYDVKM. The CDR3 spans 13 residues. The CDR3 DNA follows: TGTGCCAGCAGTTCATTACCTAACTATGGCTACACCTTC. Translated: CASSSLPNYGYTF.

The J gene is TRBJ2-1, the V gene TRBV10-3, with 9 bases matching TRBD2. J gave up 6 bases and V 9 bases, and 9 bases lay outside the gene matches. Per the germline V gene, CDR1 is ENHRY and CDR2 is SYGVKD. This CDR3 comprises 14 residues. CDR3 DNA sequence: TGTGCCATGGGAGGCGGGGGGGCCACCAATGAGCAGTTCTTC. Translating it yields CAMGGGGATNEQFF.

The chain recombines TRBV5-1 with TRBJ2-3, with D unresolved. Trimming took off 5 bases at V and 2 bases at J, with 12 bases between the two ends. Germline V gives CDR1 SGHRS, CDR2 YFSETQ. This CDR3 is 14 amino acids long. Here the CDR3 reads CASSHDHATDTQYF. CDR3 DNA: TGCGCCAGCAGTCATGACCACGCCACAGATACGCAGTATTTT.

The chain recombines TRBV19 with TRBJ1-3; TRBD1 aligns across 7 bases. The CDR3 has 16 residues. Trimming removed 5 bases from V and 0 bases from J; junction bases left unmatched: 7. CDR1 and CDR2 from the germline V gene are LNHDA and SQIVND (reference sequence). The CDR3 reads CASSDMGQLSGNTIYF. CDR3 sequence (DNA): TGTGCCAGTAGTGATATGGGACAGCTCTCTGGAAACACCATATATTTT.

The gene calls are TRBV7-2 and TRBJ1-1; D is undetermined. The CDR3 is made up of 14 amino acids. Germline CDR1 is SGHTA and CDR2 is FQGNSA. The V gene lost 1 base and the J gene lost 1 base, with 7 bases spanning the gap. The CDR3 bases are TGTGCCAGCAGCTTAGTAAGCAGGAACACTGAAGCTTTCTTT. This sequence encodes CASSLVSRNTEAFF.

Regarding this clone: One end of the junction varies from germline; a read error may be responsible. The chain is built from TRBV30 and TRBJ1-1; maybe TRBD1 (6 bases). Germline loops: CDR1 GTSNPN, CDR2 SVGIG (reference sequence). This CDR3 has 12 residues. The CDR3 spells CARRTANTEAFF. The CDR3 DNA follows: TGTGCCAGGAGGACAGCTAACACTGAAGCTTTCTTT.

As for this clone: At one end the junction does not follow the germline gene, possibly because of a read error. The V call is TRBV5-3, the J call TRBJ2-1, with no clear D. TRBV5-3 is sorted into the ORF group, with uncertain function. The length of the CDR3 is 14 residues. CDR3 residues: CASSSPLSGDEQFF. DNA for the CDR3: TGTGCCAGCAGCTCGCCCCTATCCGGCGATGAGCAGTTCTTC.

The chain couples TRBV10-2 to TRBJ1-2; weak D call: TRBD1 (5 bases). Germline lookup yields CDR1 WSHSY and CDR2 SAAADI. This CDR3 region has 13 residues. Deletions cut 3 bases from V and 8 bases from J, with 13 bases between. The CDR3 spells CASSDSRAGGYTF. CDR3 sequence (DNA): TGCGCCAGCAGTGACTCCAGGGCAGGAGGCTACACCTTC.

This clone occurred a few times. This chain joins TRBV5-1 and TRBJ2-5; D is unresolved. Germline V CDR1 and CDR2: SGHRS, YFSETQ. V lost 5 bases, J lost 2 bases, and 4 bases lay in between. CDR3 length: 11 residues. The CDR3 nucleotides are TGCGCCAGCAGGGTTCAAGAGACCCAGTACTTC. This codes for CASRVQETQYF. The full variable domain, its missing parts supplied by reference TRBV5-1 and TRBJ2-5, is KAGVTQTPRYLIKTRGQQVTLSCSPISGHRSVSWYQQTPGQGLQFLFEYFSETQRNKGNFPGRFSGRQFSNSRSEMNVSTLELGDSALYLCASRVQETQYFGPGTRLLVL.

The DNA of the CDR3 is TGTGCCAGCAGCCTCGGGACTAACTCTGGAAACACCATATATTTT. Encoded protein: CASSLGTNSGNTIYF. The rearrangement uses TRBV9 and TRBJ1-3; D possibly corresponds to TRBD1 (5 bases). CDR1 and CDR2 from the germline V gene are SGDLS and YYNGEE. The CDR3 runs 15 residues. V shed 4 bases and J shed 0 bases, with 11 bases lying between them.

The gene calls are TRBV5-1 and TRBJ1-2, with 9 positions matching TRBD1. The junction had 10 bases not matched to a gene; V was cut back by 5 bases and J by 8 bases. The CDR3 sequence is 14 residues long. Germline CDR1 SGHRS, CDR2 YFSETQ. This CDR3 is CASSFNRGPGGYTF. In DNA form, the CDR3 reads TGCGCCAGCAGTTTTAACAGGGGGCCGGGCGGCTACACCTTC.

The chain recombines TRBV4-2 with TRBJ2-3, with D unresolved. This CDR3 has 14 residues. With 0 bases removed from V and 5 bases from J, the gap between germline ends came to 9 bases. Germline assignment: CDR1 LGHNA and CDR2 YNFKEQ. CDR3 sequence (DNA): TGTGCCAGCAGCCAAGAATCCGTAATAGATACGCAGTATTTT. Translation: CASSQESVIDTQYF.

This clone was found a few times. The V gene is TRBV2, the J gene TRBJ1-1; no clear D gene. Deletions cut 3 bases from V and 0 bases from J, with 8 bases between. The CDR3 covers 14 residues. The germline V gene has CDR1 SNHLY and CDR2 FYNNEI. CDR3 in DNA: TGTGCCAGCAGTGATCAGGCGGTGAACACTGAAGCTTTCTTT. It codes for CASSDQAVNTEAFF. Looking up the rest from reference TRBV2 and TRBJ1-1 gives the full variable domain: EPEVTQTPSHQVTQMGQEVILRCVPISNHLYFYWYRQILGQKVEFLVSFYNNEISEKSEIFDDQFSVERPDGSNFTLKIRSTKLEDSAMYFCASSDQAVNTEAFFGQGTRLTVV.

The CDR3 region is CASSEDVRWRGAQEGYNEQFF. The CDR3 DNA reads as TGTGCCAGCAGTGAAGATGTGAGGTGGCGGGGGGCCCAGGAGGGTTACAATGAGCAGTTCTTC. The J gene is TRBJ2-1, the V gene TRBV6-1; 8 bases line up with TRBD2. With 1 base clipped from V and 4 bases from J, the junction kept 21 bases outside the gene matches. CDR3 length: 21 amino acids. CDR1 and CDR2 from the germline V gene are MNHNS and SASEGT.

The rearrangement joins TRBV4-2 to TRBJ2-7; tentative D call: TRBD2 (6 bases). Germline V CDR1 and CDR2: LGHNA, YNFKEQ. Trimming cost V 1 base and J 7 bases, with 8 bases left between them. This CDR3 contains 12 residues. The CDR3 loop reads CASSQVRGEQYF. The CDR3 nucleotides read TGTGCCAGCAGCCAAGTTCGGGGGGAGCAGTACTTC.

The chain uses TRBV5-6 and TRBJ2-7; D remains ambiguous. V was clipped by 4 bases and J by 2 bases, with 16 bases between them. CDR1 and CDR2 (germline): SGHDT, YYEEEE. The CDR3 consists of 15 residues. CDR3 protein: CASSKGIMDAYEQYF. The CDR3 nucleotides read TGTGCCAGCAGCAAAGGGATCATGGATGCCTACGAGCAGTACTTC.

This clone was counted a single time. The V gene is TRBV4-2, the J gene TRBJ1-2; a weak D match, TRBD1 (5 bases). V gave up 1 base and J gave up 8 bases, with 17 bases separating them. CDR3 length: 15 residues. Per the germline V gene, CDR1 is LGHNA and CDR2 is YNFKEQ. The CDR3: CASSQGVGGVEGYTF. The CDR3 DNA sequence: TGTGCCAGCAGCCAAGGCGTGGGGGGAGTCGAAGGCTACACCTTC.

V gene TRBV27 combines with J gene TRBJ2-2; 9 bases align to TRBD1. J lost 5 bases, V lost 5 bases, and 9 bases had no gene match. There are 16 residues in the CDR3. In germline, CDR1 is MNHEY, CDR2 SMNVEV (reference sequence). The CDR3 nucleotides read TGTGCCAGCAGTCCCAGACAGGGGGGACGTACCGGGGAGCTGTTTTTT. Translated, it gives CASSPRQGGRTGELFF.

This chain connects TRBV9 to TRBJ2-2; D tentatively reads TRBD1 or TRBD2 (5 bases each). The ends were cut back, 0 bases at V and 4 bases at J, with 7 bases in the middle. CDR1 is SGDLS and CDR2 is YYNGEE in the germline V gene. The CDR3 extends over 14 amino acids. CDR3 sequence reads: CASSVGGSTGELFF. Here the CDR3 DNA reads TGTGCCAGCAGCGTAGGGGGGAGCACCGGGGAGCTGTTTTTT.

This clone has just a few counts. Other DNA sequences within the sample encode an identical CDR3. The CDR3 region is CASSRDSTYGYTF. CDR3 DNA: TGCGCCAGCAGCCGGGACAGCACTTATGGCTACACCTTC. This chain links TRBV10-1 with TRBJ1-2; TRBD1 matches 7 bases. Germline CDR1 WNHNN, CDR2 SYGVQD (reference sequence). CDR3 length equals 13 residues. Trimming cost V 6 bases and J 5 bases; bases outside gene matches: 6.

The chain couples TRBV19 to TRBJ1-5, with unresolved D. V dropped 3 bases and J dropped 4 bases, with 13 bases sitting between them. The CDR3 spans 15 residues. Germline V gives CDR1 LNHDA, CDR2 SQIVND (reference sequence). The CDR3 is CASSISQDANQPQHF. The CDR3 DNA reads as TGTGCCAGTAGTATTAGTCAGGATGCAAATCAGCCCCAGCATTTT.

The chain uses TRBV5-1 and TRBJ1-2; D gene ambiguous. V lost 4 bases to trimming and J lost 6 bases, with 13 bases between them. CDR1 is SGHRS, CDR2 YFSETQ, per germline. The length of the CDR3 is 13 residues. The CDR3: CASSLGGPDGYTF. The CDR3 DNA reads TGCGCCAGCAGCCTTGGTGGACCAGATGGCTACACCTTC. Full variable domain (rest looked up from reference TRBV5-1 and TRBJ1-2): KAGVTQTPRYLIKTRGQQVTLSCSPISGHRSVSWYQQTPGQGLQFLFEYFSETQRNKGNFPGRFSGRQFSNSRSEMNVSTLELGDSALYLCASSLGGPDGYTFGSGTRLTVV.

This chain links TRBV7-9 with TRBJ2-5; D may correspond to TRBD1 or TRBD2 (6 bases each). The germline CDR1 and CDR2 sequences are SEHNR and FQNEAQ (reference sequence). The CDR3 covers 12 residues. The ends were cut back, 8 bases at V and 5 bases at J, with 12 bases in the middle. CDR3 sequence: CASGKGGETQYF. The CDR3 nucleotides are TGTGCCAGCGGTAAAGGGGGGGAGACCCAGTACTTC.

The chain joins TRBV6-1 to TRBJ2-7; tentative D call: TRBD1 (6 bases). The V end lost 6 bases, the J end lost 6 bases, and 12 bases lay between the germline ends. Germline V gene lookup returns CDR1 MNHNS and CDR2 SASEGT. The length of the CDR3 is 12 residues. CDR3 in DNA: TGTGCCAGCAGGAATACAGGGAGCGAGCAGTACTTC. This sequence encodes CASRNTGSEQYF.

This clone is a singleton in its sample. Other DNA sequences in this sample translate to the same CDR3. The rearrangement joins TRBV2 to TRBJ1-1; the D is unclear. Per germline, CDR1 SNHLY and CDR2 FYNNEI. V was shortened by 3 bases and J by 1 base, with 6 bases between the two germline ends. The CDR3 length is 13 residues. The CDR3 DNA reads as TGTGCCAGCAGTGAGCTAGAGAACACTGAAGCTTTCTTT. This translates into CASSELENTEAFF.

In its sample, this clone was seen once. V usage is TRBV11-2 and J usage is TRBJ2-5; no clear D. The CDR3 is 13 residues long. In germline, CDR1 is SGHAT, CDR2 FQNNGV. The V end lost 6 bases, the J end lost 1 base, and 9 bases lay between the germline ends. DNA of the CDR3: TGTGCCAGCAGTTACGGATCCCAAGAGACCCAGTACTTC. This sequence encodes CASSYGSQETQYF.

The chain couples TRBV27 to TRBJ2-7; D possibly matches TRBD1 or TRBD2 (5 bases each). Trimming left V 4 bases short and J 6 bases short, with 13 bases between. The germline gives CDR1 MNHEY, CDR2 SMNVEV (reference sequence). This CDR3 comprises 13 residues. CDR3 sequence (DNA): TGTGCCAGCAGTTCCGCATTAGGGACCGAGCAGTACTTC. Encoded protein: CASSSALGTEQYF.

The CDR3: CASSLLADSYEQYF. The CDR3 DNA reads TGTGCCAGCAGCTTATTAGCGGACAGCTACGAGCAGTACTTC. The rearrangement links TRBV11-3 to TRBJ2-7; the D call may be TRBD1 or TRBD2 (6 bases each). Germline CDR1 reads SGHNT; CDR2 reads YENEEA. V shed 2 bases and J shed 3 bases, with 11 bases lying between them. The CDR3 covers 14 residues.